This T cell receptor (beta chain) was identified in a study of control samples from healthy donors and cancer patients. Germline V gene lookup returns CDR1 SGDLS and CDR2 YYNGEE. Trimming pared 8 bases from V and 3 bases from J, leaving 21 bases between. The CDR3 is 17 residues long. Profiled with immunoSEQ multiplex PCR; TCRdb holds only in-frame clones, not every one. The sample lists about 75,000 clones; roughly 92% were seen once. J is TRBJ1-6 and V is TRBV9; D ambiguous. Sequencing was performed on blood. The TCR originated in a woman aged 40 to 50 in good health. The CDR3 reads CARHGEDQENYNSPLHF. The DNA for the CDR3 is TGTGCCAGACACGGAGAAGACCAGGAAAACTATAATTCACCCCTCCACTTT.